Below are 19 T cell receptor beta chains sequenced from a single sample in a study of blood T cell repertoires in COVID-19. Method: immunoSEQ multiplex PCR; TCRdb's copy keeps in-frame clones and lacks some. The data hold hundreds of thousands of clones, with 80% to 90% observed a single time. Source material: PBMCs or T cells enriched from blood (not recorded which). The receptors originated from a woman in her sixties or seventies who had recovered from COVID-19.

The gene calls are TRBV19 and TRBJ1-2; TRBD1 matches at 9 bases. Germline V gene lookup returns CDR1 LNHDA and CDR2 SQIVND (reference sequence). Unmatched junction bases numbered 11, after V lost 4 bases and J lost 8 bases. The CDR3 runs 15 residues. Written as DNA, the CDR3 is TGTGCCAGTAGTACCCAAGGACAGGGGAAGGGAGGCTACACCTTC. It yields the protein CASSTQGQGKGGYTF.

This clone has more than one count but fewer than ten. CDR3 DNA: TGTGCCAGCAGGCGGGGGACAGGGACTTTCTTT. Translated, it gives CASRRGTGTFF. The rearrangement links TRBV2 to TRBJ1-1, with 9 bases matching TRBD1. The CDR3 totals 11 residues. CDR1 is SNHLY, CDR2 FYNNEI, per germline. V shed 6 bases, J shed 12 bases, and the junction held 5 bases outside the gene matches.

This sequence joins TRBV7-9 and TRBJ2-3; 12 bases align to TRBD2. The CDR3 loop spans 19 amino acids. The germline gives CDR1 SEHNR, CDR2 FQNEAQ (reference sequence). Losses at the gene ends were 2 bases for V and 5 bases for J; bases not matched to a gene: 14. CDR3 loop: CASSLLHLAGGPRLDTQYF. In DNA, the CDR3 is TGTGCCAGCAGCTTACTGCACCTAGCGGGGGGGCCAAGGTTAGATACGCAGTATTTT. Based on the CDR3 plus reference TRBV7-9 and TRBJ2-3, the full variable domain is DTGVSQNPRHKITKRGQNVTFRCDPISEHNRLYWYRQTLGQGPEFLTYFQNEAQLEKSRLLSDRFSAERPKGSFSTLEIQRTEQGDSAMYLCASSLLHLAGGPRLDTQYFGPGTRLTVL.

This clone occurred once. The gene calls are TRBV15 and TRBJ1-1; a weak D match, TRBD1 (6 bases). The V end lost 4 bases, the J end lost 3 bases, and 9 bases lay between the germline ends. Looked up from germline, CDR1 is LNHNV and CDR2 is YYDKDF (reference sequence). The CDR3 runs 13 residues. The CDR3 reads CATSIQGYTEAFF. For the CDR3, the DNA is TGTGCCACCAGCATACAGGGATACACTGAAGCTTTCTTT.

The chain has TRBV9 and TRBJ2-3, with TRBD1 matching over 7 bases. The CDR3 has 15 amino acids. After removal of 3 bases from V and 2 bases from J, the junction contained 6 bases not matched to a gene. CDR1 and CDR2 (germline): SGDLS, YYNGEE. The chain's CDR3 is CASSATGAHTDTQYF. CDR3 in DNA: TGTGCCAGCAGCGCAACAGGGGCGCACACAGATACGCAGTATTTT.

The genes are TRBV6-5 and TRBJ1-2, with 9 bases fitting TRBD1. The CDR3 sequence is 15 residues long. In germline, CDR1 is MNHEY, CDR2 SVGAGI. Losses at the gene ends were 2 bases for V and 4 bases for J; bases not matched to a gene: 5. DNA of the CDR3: TGTGCCAGCAGTTACGGACAGGGGATCCTCTATGGCTACACCTTC. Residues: CASSYGQGILYGYTF.

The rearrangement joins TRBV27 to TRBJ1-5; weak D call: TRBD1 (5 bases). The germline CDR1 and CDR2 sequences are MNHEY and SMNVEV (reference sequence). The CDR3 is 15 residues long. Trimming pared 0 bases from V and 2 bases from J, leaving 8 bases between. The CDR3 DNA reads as TGTGCCAGCAGTTTATCCGGGGGTGGCAATCAGCCCCAGCATTTT. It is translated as CASSLSGGGNQPQHF.

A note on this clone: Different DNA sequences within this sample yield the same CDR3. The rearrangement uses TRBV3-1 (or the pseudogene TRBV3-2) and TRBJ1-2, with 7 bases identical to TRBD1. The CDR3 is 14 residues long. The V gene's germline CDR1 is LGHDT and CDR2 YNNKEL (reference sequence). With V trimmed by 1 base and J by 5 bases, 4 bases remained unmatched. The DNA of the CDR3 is TGTGCCAGCAGCCAAGGACAGGGTGGGTATGGCTACACCTTC. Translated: CASSQGQGGYGYTF.

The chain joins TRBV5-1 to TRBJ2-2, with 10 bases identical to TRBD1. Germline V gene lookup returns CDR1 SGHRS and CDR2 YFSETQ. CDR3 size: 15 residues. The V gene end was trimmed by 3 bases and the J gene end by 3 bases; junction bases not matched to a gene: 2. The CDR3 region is CASSWGQGYTGELFF. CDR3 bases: TGCGCCAGCAGCTGGGGACAGGGGTACACCGGGGAGCTGTTTTTT.

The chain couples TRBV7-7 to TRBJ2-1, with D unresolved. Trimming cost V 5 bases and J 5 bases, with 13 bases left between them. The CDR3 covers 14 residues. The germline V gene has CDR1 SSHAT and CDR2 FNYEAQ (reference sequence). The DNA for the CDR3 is TGTGCCAGCAGCCCTATAAACCTGGACAATGAGCAGTTCTTC. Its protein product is CASSPINLDNEQFF.

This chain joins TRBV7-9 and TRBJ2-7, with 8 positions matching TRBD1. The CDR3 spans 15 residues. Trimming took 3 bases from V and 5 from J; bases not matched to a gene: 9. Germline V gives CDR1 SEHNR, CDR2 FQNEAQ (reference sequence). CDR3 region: CASSFPTGVVHEQYF. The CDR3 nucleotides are TGTGCCAGCAGCTTTCCGACAGGGGTTGTCCACGAGCAGTACTTC.

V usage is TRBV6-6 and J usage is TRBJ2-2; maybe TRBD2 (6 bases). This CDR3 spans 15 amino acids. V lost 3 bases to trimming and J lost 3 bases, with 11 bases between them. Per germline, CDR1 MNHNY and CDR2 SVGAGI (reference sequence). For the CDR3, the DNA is TGTGCCAGCAGTTATAGGGACTCCTACACCGGGGAGCTGTTTTTT. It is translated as CASSYRDSYTGELFF.

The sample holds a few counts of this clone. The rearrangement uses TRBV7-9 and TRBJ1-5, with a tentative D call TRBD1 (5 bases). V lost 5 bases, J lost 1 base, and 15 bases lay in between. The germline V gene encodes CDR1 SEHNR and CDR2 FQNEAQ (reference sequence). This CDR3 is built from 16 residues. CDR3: CASSPRTEGSNQPQHF. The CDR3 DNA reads TGTGCCAGCAGCCCGCGGACGGAGGGGAGCAATCAGCCCCAGCATTTT.

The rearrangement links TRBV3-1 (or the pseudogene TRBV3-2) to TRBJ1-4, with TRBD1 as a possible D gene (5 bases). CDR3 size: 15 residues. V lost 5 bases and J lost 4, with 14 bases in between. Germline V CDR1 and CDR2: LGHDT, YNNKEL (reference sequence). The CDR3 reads CASSVRTGFNEKLFF. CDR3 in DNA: TGTGCCAGCAGCGTTCGAACAGGATTTAATGAAAAACTGTTTTTT.

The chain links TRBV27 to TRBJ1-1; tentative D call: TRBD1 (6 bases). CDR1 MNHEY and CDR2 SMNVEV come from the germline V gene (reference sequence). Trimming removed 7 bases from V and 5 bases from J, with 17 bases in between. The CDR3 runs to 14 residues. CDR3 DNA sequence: TGTGCCAGCAAACGAGGGGGGGGGTTGACTGAAGCTTTCTTT. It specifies CASKRGGGLTEAFF.

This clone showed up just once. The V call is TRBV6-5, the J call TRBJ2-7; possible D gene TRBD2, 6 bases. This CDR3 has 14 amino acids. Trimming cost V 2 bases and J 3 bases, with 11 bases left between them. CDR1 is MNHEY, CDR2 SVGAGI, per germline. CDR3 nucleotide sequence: TGTGCCAGCAGTTACCTGCGGGGCAGCTACGAGCAGTACTTC. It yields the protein CASSYLRGSYEQYF.

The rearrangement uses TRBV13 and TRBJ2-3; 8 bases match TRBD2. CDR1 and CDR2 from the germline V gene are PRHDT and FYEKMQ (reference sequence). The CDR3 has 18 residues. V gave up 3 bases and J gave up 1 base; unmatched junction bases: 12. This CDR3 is CASSFSQRGKQGTDTQYF. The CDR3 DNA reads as TGTGCCAGCAGCTTTAGCCAGCGGGGGAAACAAGGCACAGATACGCAGTATTTT.

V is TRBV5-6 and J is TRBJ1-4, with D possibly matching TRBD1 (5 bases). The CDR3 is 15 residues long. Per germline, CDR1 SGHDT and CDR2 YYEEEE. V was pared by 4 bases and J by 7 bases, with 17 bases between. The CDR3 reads CASSPRQPSTEKLFF. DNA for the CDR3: TGTGCCAGCAGCCCGAGACAGCCGTCGACTGAAAAACTGTTTTTT.

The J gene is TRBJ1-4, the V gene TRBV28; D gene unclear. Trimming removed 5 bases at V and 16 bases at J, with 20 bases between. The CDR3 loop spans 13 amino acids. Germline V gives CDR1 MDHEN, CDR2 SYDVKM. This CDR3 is CASSGQGLLLPFF. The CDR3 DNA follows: TGTGCCAGCAGTGGGCAAGGACTTTTATTACCGTTTTTT.